This T cell receptor beta chain was captured by sequencing in a study of blood T cell repertoires in COVID-19. Method: immunoSEQ multiplex PCR; TCRdb's copy keeps in-frame clones and lacks some. This sample yields 250,000 to 350,000 clones, of which roughly 84% are seen a single time; more than 1.4% belongs to the top ten. The CDR3 covers 13 residues. V dropped 1 base and J dropped 1 base, with 7 bases sitting between them. Germline V gives CDR1 SQVTM, CDR2 ANQGSEA. Material: peripheral blood. The source is a human donor with COVID-19, enrolled during active disease. The donor label of this sample is uncertain. The chain recombines TRBV29-1 with TRBJ1-1; D is unresolved. The CDR3 nucleotides read TGCAGCGTTGAAGTAGTCCAGAACACTGAAGCTTTCTTT. Protein sequence: CSVEVVQNTEAFF.